The 21 T cell receptor beta chains below come from one sample, sequenced in a study of shared T cell receptors in the human thymus. Sequenced by immunoSEQ multiplex PCR; TCRdb stores in-frame clones only, minus some. The repertoire has roughly 500,000 clones, about 84% of them found once; the top ten carry about 0.013%. The same sample was also studied in work on human thymus T cells.

The sample consisted of thymocytes. The receptors originated from a boy in the first two years of life with a congenital heart defect.

The V call is TRBV5-4, the J call TRBJ2-3; TRBD2 might be the D (6 bases). The CDR3 spans 15 residues. Germline CDR1 SGHNT, CDR2 YYREEE (reference sequence). Trimming pared 2 bases from V and 3 bases from J, leaving 13 bases between. The CDR3: CASSFTGSGTDTQYF. CDR3 sequence (DNA): TGTGCCAGCAGCTTTACCGGGAGTGGGACAGATACGCAGTATTTT.

This clone was found a few times. The V gene is TRBV28, the J gene TRBJ2-4; 10 nucleotides agree with TRBD1. Germline CDR1 reads MDHEN; CDR2 reads SYDVKM. V was clipped by 5 bases and J by 9 bases; unmatched bases: 7. The CDR3 spans 14 residues. The CDR3 bases are TGTGCCAGCAGTGAACCGGGACAGGGGTCCATTCAGTACTTC. It is translated as CASSEPGQGSIQYF.

The CDR3 DNA is TGTGCCAGCTCACTCCTAGATAGCGAGCAGTTCTTC. Residues: CASSLLDSEQFF. The chain couples TRBV18 to TRBJ2-1; no clear D. Trimming stripped 4 bases from V and 10 bases from J, with 11 bases between. Germline values: CDR1 KGHSH, CDR2 LQKENI. The CDR3 is 12 residues long.

The chain joins TRBV23-1 to TRBJ2-5; tentative D call: TRBD1 (6 bases). TRBV23-1 counts as an open reading frame of uncertain function. This CDR3 spans 16 amino acids. V dropped 0 bases and J dropped 4 bases, with 15 bases sitting between them. The CDR3 spells CASSQSENRVIETQYF. Here the CDR3 DNA reads TGCGCCAGCAGTCAATCGGAGAACAGGGTAATAGAGACCCAGTACTTC.

The chain combines TRBV5-6 with TRBJ2-3, with TRBD1 as a possible D gene (5 bases). The germline V gene encodes CDR1 SGHDT and CDR2 YYEEEE. The CDR3 spans 16 residues. Trimming removed 0 bases at V and 8 bases at J, with 19 bases between. CDR3 nucleotides: TGTGCCAGCAGCTTGGCGGACGCCAGGGAAAGATGTACGCAGTATTTT. Translation: CASSLADARERCTQYF.

This clone was counted a single time. At one end the junction does not follow the germline gene, possibly because of a read error. The CDR3, as DNA: TGCAGCGCTGAATCGGGGGGGGGCGAGCAGTACTTC. Amino acid sequence: CSAESGGGEQYF. This chain connects TRBV29-1 to TRBJ2-7, with TRBD2 matching 8 bases. Germline loops: CDR1 SQVTM, CDR2 ANQGSEA. This CDR3 has 12 amino acids.

This sequence joins TRBV6-6 and TRBJ2-7; TRBD2 matches at 7 bases. Germline trimming cut 4 bases from V and 2 bases from J; bases unmatched to any gene: 8. The CDR3 has 15 residues. Germline V gives CDR1 MNHNY, CDR2 SVGAGI (reference sequence). DNA of the CDR3: TGTGCCAGCAGTTGGGGACTACTTCTTACCTACGAGCAGTACTTC. It codes for CASSWGLLLTYEQYF.

This clone was seen just once. This rearrangement joins TRBV7-2 to TRBJ2-7; 8 bases align to TRBD2. Germline lookup yields CDR1 SGHTA and CDR2 FQGNSA. The CDR3 totals 13 residues. With V trimmed by 8 bases and J by 5 bases, 8 bases remained unmatched. In nucleotides, the CDR3 is TGTGCCAGCTCGGCTAGCGGGCTGCACGAGCAGTACTTC. Its protein product is CASSASGLHEQYF.

This clone was seen a single time. This chain joins TRBV6-5 and TRBJ2-1; no definite D call. V was pared by 2 bases and J by 8 bases, with 10 bases between. Germline CDR1 MNHEY, CDR2 SVGAGI. The CDR3 has 13 residues. The CDR3 DNA follows: TGTGCCAGCAGTTACCTCGGGTCCGATGAGCAGTTCTTC. Amino acids: CASSYLGSDEQFF.

The rearrangement joins TRBV5-6 to TRBJ2-4; D is uncertain. This CDR3 is 14 amino acids long. V lost 0 bases to trimming and J lost 11 bases, with 15 bases between them. Looked up from germline, CDR1 is SGHDT and CDR2 is YYEEEE. DNA for the CDR3: TGTGCCAGCAGCTTGGGGAGTAGCAAGTTCTTTCAGTACTTC. Its translation: CASSLGSSKFFQYF.

The V gene is TRBV25-1, the J gene TRBJ2-2; D is ambiguous. This CDR3 comprises 14 residues. Per the germline V gene, CDR1 is MGHDK and CDR2 is SYGVNS. Trimming took 3 bases from V and 1 from J, leaving 6 bases between them. CDR3 DNA sequence: TGTGCCAGCAGTGAGGAGCGGAACACCGGGGAGCTGTTTTTT. As protein: CASSEERNTGELFF.

This chain links TRBV6-5 with TRBJ2-2; TRBD2 is a possible D gene (6 bases). The V and J ends lost 3 bases and 1 base respectively, with 9 bases between them. Germline V lookup: CDR1 MNHEY, CDR2 SVGAGI. This CDR3 is built from 15 residues. The CDR3 protein is CASSYGTLNTGELFF. DNA of the CDR3: TGTGCCAGCAGTTATGGGACTCTGAACACCGGGGAGCTGTTTTTT.

V gene TRBV2 combines with J gene TRBJ2-3; TRBD1 matches 8 bases. Trimming took 3 bases from V and 1 from J; bases not matched to a gene: 15. Germline lookup yields CDR1 SNHLY and CDR2 FYNNEI. The CDR3 length is 19 residues. The chain's CDR3 is CASSEAGTGREEGTDTQYF. Written as DNA, the CDR3 is TGTGCCAGCAGTGAGGCCGGGACAGGTAGGGAAGAAGGCACAGATACGCAGTATTTT.

The chain has TRBV15 and TRBJ1-2, with 12 bases identical to TRBD1. Germline CDR1 reads LNHNV; CDR2 reads YYDKDF (reference sequence). The CDR3 is 15 amino acids. The ends lost 5 bases at V and 4 bases at J; junction bases unmatched: 5. The CDR3 bases are TGTGCCACCAGCCGGGGACAGGGGGCTGGCTATGGCTACACCTTC. Amino acid sequence: CATSRGQGAGYGYTF.

The J gene is TRBJ1-5, the V gene TRBV2; D remains ambiguous. Trimming shortened V by 11 bases and J by 9 bases, and 14 bases separated the two germline ends. Germline V gene sequence: CDR1 SNHLY, CDR2 FYNNEI. The CDR3 has 11 amino acids. This CDR3 reads CAPEPSGPQHF. The DNA of the CDR3 is TGTGCCCCCGAACCCTCGGGGCCCCAGCATTTT.

V gene TRBV15 combines with J gene TRBJ2-3; TRBD2 might be the D (5 bases). V gave up 0 bases and J gave up 6 bases, with 22 bases separating them. This CDR3 region has 18 residues. Germline lookup yields CDR1 LNHNV and CDR2 YYDKDF (reference sequence). CDR3 residues: CATSRDRGGCGAGDTQYF. The CDR3 nucleotides read TGTGCCACCAGCAGAGATAGAGGCGGGTGCGGCGCTGGGGATACGCAGTATTTT.

The chain has TRBV7-9 and TRBJ1-4, with 8 bases that match TRBD1. The trim removed 2 bases at V and 5 bases at J, leaving 4 bases unmatched. The CDR3 is 15 amino acids. Germline CDR1 is SEHNR and CDR2 is FQNEAQ (reference sequence). Written as DNA, the CDR3 is TGTGCCAGCAGCTTAATCCGGACAGGGAATGAAAAACTGTTTTTT. It yields the protein CASSLIRTGNEKLFF.

The V and J genes are TRBV9 and TRBJ2-1; D uncertain. CDR3 length equals 15 residues. Looked up from germline, CDR1 is SGDLS and CDR2 is YYNGEE. V gave up 0 bases and J gave up 5 bases, with 12 bases separating them. CDR3 coding DNA: TGTGCCAGCAGCGTAGTTTCCGTTCCTAACAATGAGCAGTTCTTC. Protein sequence: CASSVVSVPNNEQFF.

CDR3 DNA: TGTGCCAGCAGCGAGGGGGACAGCATGGAGCAGTACTTC. Its protein is CASSEGDSMEQYF. The V and J genes are TRBV9 and TRBJ2-7, with 7 bases fitting TRBD1. V was pared by 3 bases and J by 7 bases, with 7 bases of the junction left unmatched. This CDR3 is 13 amino acids long. The germline CDR1 and CDR2 sequences are SGDLS and YYNGEE.

The V gene is TRBV4-2, the J gene TRBJ2-4; 13 bases align to TRBD2. The length of the CDR3 is 18 residues. Germline loops: CDR1 LGHNA, CDR2 YNFKEQ. J lost 1 base, V lost 0 bases, and 3 bases had no gene match. The CDR3 is CASSQELAGGCAKNIQYF. For the CDR3, the DNA is TGTGCCAGCAGCCAAGAACTAGCGGGAGGGTGCGCCAAAAACATTCAGTACTTC.

This chain uses TRBV6-4 with TRBJ2-2; TRBD2 aligns across 9 bases. CDR1 is MRHNA and CDR2 is SNTAGT in the germline V gene. CDR3 length: 18 amino acids. V shed 2 bases and J 5 bases; nucleotides not matched to a gene: 12. The CDR3 DNA reads TGTGCCAGCAGTGACCGATGGGTAGCGGGAGTCTCAACCGGGGAGCTGTTTTTT. Translating it yields CASSDRWVAGVSTGELFF.